This TCR beta chain is drawn from a study of CD8+ T cells in alopecia areata. Regarding treatment: oral pan-JAK inhibitor, 5-10 mg twice daily. Concerning this clone itself: Its antigen is unknown.

Looked up from germline, CDR1 is SQVTM and CDR2 is ANQGSEA. The CDR3 is 13 amino acids. V lost 5 bases, J lost 1 base, and 11 bases lay in between. RNA extraction and reverse transcription yielded cDNA as sequencing template. Libraries were prepared by immunoSEQ multiplex PCR; TCRdb keeps only in-frame clonotypes and omits some of them. Seen here are about 160,000 clones, roughly 65% observed once, and the top ten hold roughly 0.99%. Study-level points and caveats: As there was one nonresponder, how baseline CD8+ expansion relates to response remains uncertain.

The origin of this receptor is a human donor with alopecia areata. The input for sequencing was CD4+ T cells sorted from blood, taken at week 4, from a patient treated with tofacitinib. The gene calls are TRBV29-1 and TRBJ1-1; no clear D. Here the CDR3 DNA reads TGCAGCGTTTTGGCCAGAGCGAACACTGAAGCTTTCTTT. Translating gives CSVLARANTEAFF. Together with reference TRBV29-1 and TRBJ1-1, the CDR3 gives the full variable domain: SAVISQKPSRDICQRGTSLTIQCQVDSQVTMMFWYRQQPGQSLTLIATANQGSEATYESGFVIDKFPISRPNLTFSTLTVSNMSPEDSSIYLCSVLARANTEAFFGQGTRLTVV.